The T cell receptor beta chain described here comes from a study of T cell repertoires in cytomegalovirus infection. About the study: Signatures in public TCR beta sequences pointed to both CMV infection and matching HLA type. Study observations and caveats: Predominance within the ex vivo response was attributable to HLA-C-restricted CMV-specific TCR beta clonotypes.

TCRdb processed the reads anew with MiXCR; each CDR3 protein has one entry. This table has 70,000 or so distinct CDR3 sequences, 28% appearing once. In regard to this clonotype: Its specificity is unknown.

The CDR3 extends over 17 amino acids. Trimming shortened V by 1 base and J by 2 bases, and 12 bases separated the two germline ends. The sample consisted of CD8+ T cells from cultured PBMCs, taken from culture after CMV antigen stimulation. The chain uses TRBV12-3 or TRBV12-4 and TRBJ2-6, with D possibly being TRBD1 (6 bases). The clonotype originates from a human donor in good health (CMV status not recorded). Some clones in this sample may be carry-over from other donors' samples. The CDR3: CASSLVAGQTGANVLTF. The CDR3 DNA follows: TGTGCCAGCAGTTTAGTCGCAGGACAGACTGGGGCCAACGTCCTGACTTTC.